This T cell receptor beta chain was retrieved from a study of identical twins. The study, taken as a whole, reports: Monozygotic twin pairs showed more out-of-frame TCR alpha sharing than models estimated. Potential partial confounding of zero-insertion analyses by invariant MAIT and iNKT cells was noted. Reduced insertions were recorded for abundant cord blood beta clonotypes, with no such pattern in memory repertoires.

MiXCR was run by TCRdb on the 5' RACE reads, yielding one entry per CDR3 protein. The table shows 1.5 million to 2 million distinct CDR3 sequences, with under 35% occurring only once. A remark on this clonotype: Antigen specificity is unknown. The junction departs from germline at one end; a sequencing error may be responsible.

Germline loops: CDR1 DFQATT, CDR2 SNEGSKA (reference sequence). The CDR3 has 13 amino acids. V is TRBV20-1 and J is TRBJ1-5, with D uncertain. This TCR was sampled from a newborn girl in good health. Sequencing was performed on cord blood. In DNA, the CDR3 is TGCAGTGCTAGTCGATCAAGCAATCAGCCCCAGCCTTTT. Its protein is CSASRSSNQPQPF.